This T cell receptor beta chain was retrieved from a study of T cell changes during pregnancy in multiple sclerosis. Unmatched junction bases numbered 4, after V lost 3 bases and J lost 7 bases. The germline gives CDR1 MNHEY, CDR2 SMNVEV (reference sequence). CDR3 size: 14 residues. Sequencing was performed with immunoSEQ multiplex PCR; in TCRdb, only in-frame clones are kept and a portion is missing. The table has about 77,000 clones, about 88% seen once. Specimen: peripheral blood, collected before pregnancy. This chain connects TRBV27 to TRBJ2-7; 12 bases are shared with TRBD2. This receptor was obtained from a female donor with multiple sclerosis, enrolled in a pregnancy study. CDR3 amino acids: CASSFLLAGGEQYF. The DNA of the CDR3 is TGTGCCAGCAGTTTCCTCCTAGCGGGAGGGGAGCAGTACTTC.